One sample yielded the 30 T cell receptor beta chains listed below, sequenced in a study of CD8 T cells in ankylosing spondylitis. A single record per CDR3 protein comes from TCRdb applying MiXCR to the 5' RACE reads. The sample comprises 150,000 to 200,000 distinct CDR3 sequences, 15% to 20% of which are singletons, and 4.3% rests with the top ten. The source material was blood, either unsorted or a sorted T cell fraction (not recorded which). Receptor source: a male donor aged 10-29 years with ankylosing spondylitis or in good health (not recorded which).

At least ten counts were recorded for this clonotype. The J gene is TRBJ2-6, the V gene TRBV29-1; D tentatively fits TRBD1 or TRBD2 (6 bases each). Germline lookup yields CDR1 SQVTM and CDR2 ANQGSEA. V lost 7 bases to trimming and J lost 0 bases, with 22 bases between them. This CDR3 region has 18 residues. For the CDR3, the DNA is TGCAGCGCCAGAGTCACGGGGGCGCCTAGCTCTGGGGCCAACGTCCTGACTTTC. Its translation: CSARVTGAPSSGANVLTF.

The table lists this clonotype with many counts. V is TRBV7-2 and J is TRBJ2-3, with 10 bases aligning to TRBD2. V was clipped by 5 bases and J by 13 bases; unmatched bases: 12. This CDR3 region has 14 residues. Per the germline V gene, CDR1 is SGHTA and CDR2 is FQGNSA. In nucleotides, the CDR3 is TGTGCCAGCAGCCTTGAGGGGTTAGCGGGAGGAAAGTATTTT. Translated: CASSLEGLAGGKYF. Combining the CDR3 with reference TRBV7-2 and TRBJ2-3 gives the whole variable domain GAGVSQSPSNKVTEKGKDVELRCDPISGHTALYWYRQSLGQGLEFLIYFQGNSAPDKSGLPSDRFSAERTGGSVSTLTIQRTQQEDSAVYLCASSLEGLAGGKYFGPGTRLTVL.

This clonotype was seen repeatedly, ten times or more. CDR3 DNA: TGTGCCAGCAGCCTCCGGACAGGGGAGAACACCGGGGAGCTGTTTTTT. This sequence encodes CASSLRTGENTGELFF. The genes are TRBV4-2 and TRBJ2-2, with 9 bases aligning to TRBD1. The CDR3 is made up of 16 amino acids. J gave up 1 base and V 4 bases, and 4 bases lay outside the gene matches. Germline CDR1 LGHNA, CDR2 YNFKEQ.

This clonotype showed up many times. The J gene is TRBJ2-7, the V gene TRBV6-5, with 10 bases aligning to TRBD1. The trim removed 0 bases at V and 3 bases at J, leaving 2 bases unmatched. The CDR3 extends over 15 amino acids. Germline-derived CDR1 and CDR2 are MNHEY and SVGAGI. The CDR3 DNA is TGTGCCAGCAGTTACTCTGGGACAGGGGTCTACGAGCAGTACGTC. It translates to CASSYSGTGVYEQYV.

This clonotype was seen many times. The CDR3 spells CATSRGTANEQFF. DNA for the CDR3: TGTGCCACCAGCAGAGGGACAGCCAATGAGCAGTTCTTC. V usage is TRBV15 and J usage is TRBJ2-1; TRBD1 might be the D (6 bases). Germline V gene lookup returns CDR1 LNHNV and CDR2 YYDKDF (reference sequence). Trimming cost V 1 base and J 6 bases, with 7 bases left between them. The CDR3 sequence is 13 residues long.

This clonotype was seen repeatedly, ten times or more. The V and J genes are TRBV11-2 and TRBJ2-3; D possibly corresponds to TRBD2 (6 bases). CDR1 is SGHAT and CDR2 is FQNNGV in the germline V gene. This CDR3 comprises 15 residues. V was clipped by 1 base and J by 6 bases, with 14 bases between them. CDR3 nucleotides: TGTGCCAGCAGCTTAGCTTACGGGAGTCCGGATACGCAGTATTTT. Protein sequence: CASSLAYGSPDTQYF.

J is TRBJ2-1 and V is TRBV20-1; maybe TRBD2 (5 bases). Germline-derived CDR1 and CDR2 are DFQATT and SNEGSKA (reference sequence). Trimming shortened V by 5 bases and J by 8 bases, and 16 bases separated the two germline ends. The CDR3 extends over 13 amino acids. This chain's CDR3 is CSAVEGREDEQFF. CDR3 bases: TGCAGTGCTGTCGAGGGCCGAGAGGATGAGCAGTTCTTC.

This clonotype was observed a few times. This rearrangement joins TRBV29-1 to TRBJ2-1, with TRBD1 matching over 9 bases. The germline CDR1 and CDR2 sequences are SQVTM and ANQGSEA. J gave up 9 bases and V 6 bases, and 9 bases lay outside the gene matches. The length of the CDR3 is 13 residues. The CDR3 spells CSVDRDRAGEQFF. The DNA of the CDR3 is TGCAGCGTGGACCGGGACAGGGCTGGTGAGCAGTTCTTC.

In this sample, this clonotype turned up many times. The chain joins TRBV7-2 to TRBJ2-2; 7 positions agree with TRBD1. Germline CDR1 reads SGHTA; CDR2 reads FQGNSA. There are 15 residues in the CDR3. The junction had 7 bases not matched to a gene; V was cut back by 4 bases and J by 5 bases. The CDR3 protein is CASSSRQGETGELFF. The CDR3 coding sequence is TGTGCCAGCAGCTCCCGACAGGGCGAGACCGGGGAGCTGTTTTTT.

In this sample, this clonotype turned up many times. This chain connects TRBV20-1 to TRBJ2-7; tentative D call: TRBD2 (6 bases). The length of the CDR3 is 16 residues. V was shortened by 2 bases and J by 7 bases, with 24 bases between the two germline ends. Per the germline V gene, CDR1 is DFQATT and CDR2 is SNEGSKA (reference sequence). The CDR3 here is CSARLFGSEGLREQYF. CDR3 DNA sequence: TGCAGTGCTAGACTCTTCGGGAGTGAGGGGTTGAGAGAGCAGTACTTC.

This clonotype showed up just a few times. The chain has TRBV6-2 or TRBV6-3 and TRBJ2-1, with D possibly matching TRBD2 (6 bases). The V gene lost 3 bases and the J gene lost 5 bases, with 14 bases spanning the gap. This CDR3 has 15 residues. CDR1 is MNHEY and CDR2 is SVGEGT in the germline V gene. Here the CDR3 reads CASSYTREFDNEQFF. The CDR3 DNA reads TGTGCCAGCAGTTATACCCGGGAGTTCGACAATGAGCAGTTCTTC.

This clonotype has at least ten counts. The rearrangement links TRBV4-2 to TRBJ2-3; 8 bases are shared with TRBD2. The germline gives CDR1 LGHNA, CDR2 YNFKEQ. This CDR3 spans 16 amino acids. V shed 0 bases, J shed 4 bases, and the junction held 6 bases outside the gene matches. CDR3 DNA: TGTGCCAGCAGCCAAGAAAAGCGGGAGTGGTCAGATACGCAGTATTTT. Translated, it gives CASSQEKREWSDTQYF.

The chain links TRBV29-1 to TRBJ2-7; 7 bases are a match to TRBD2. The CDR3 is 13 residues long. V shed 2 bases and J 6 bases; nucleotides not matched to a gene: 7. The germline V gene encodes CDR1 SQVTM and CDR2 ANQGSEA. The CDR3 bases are TGCAGCGTTGAACAACGGCCGGGGGGCGAGCAGTACTTC. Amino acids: CSVEQRPGGEQYF.

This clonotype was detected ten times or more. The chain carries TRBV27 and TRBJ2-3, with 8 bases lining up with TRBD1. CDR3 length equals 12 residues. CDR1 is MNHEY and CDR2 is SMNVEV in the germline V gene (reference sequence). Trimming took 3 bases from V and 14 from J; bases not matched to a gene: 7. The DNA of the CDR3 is TGTGCCAGCAGTTTTTCACAGGGGGAAAGGTATTTT. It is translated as CASSFSQGERYF.

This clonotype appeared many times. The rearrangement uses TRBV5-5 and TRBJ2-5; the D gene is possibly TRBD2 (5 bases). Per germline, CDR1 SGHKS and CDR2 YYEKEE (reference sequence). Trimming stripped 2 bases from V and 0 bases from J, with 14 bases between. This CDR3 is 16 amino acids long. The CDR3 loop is CASSFIGSSNQETQYF. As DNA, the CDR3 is TGTGCCAGCAGCTTTATTGGGAGCTCAAACCAAGAGACCCAGTACTTC.

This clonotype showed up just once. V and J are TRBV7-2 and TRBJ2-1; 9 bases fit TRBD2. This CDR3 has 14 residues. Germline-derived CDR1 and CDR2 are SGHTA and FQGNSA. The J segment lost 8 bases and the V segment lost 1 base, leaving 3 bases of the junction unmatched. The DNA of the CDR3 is TGTGCCAGCAGCTTAGTTCTAGCGGGATATGAGCAGTTCTTC. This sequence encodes CASSLVLAGYEQFF.

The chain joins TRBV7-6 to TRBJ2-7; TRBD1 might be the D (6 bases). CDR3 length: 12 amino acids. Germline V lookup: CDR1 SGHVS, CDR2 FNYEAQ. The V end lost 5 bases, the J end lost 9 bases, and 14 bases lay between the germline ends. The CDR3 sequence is CASSPPRGWQYV. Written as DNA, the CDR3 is TGTGCCAGCAGCCCACCCAGGGGTTGGCAGTACGTC.

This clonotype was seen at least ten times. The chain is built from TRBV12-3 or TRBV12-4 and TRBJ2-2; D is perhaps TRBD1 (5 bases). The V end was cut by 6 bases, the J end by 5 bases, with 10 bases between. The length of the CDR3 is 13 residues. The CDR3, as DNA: TGTGCCAGCAGGACAGACCCAACCGGGGAGCTGTTTTTT. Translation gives CASRTDPTGELFF.

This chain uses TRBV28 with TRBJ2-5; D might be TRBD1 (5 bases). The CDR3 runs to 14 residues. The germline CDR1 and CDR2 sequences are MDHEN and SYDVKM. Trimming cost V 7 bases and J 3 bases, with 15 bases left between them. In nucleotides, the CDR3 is TGTGCCAGCACCACAGGATGGGGTAAAGAGACCCAGTACTTC. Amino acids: CASTTGWGKETQYF.

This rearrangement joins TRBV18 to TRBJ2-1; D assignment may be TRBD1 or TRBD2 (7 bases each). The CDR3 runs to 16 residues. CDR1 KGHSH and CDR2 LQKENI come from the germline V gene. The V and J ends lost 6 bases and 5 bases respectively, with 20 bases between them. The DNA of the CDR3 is TGTGCCAGCTCCCCTAGGGGAGGGGGCGAGGACAATGAGCAGTTCTTC. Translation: CASSPRGGGEDNEQFF.

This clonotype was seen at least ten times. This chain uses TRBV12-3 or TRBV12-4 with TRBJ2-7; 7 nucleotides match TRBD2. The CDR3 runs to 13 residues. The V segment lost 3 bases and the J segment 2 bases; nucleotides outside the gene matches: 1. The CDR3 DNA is TGTGCCAGCAGTTTGGGGACTACCTACGAGCAGTACGTC. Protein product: CASSLGTTYEQYV.

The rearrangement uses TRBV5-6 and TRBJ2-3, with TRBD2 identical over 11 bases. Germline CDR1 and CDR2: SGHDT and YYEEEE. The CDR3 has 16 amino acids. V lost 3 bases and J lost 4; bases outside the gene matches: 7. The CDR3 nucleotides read TGTGCCAGCAGCTCCATAGCGGGAGGGCAGTCAGATACGCAGTATTTT. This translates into CASSSIAGGQSDTQYF.

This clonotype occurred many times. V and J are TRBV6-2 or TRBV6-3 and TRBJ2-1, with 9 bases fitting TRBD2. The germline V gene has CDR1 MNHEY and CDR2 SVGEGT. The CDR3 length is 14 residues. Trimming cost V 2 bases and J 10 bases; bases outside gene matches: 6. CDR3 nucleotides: TGTGCCAGCAGTTACGGGCGGGAGGGGGGCGAGCAGTTCTTC. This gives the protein CASSYGREGGEQFF.

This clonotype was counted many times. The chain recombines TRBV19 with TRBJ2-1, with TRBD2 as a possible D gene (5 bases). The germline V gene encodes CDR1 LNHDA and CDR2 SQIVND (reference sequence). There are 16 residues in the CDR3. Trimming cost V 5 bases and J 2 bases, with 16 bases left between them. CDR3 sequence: CASSLGLRWAYNEQFF. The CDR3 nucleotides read TGTGCCAGTAGTCTCGGACTTCGATGGGCCTACAATGAGCAGTTCTTC.

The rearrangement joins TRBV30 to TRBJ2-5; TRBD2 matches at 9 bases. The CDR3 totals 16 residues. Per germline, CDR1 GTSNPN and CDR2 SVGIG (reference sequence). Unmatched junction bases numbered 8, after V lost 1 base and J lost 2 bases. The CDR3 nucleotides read TGTGCCTGGAGTGACAATACTAGCGGGCCTCAAGAGACCCAGTACTTC. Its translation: CAWSDNTSGPQETQYF.

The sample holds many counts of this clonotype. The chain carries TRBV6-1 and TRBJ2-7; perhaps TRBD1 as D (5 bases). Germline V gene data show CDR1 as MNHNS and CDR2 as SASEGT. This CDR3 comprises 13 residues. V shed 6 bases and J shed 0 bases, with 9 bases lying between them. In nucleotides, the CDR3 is TGTGCCAGCAGGGCGGACAACTCCTACGAGCAGTACGTC. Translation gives CASRADNSYEQYV.

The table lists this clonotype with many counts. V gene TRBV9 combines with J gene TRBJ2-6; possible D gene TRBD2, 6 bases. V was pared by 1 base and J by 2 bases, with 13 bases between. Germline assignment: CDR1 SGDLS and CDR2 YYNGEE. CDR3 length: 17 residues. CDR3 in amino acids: CASSVTAGGAGANVLTF. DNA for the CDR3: TGTGCCAGCAGCGTAACGGCAGGAGGGGCTGGGGCCAACGTCCTGACTTTC.

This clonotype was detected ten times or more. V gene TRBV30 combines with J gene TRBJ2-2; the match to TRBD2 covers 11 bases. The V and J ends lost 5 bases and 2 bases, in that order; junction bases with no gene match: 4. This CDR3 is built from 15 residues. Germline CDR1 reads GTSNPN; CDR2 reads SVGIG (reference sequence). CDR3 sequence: CAWASGRINTGELFF. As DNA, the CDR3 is TGTGCCTGGGCTAGCGGGAGGATCAACACCGGGGAGCTGTTTTTT.

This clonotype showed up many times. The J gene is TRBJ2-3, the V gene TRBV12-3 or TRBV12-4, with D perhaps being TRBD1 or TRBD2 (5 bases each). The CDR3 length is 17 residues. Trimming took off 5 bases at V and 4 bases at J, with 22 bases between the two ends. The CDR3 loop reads CASSPLRGADRSDTQYF. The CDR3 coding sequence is TGTGCCAGCAGTCCCCTTCGGGGCGCCGACCGGTCAGATACGCAGTATTTT.

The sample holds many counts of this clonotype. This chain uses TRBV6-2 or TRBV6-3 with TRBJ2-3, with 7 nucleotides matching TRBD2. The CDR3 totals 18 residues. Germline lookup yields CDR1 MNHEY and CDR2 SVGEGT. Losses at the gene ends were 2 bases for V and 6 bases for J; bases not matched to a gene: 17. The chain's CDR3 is CASSYPAAGGSLSDTQYF. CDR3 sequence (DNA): TGTGCCAGCAGTTACCCGGCGGCGGGCGGGAGTTTGTCCGATACGCAGTATTTT.